The following is a T cell receptor beta chain sequence with its context. This CDR3 has 18 residues. J was trimmed by 0 bases and V by 5 bases; bases with no gene match: 8. The germline V gene has CDR1 SGDLS and CDR2 YYNGEE. The data originate from a study of glioma-infiltrating T cells after dendritic cell vaccination. Study information: Patients received three intradermal dendritic cell vaccine injections at biweekly intervals.

Blood PBMC samples: pre-vaccination, two weeks post third vaccination, and at tumor progression. Primers: 60 V beta forward and 13 J beta reverse. The assay was immunoSEQ multiplex PCR, and TCRdb's table has in-frame clones only and misses some. The table records fewer than 50,000 clones, 85% of them present only once. Source: blood, taken before dendritic cell vaccination. The receptor was isolated from a human donor with glioblastoma. V gene TRBV9 combines with J gene TRBJ2-3; 14 positions agree with TRBD2. CDR3 region: CASSPGLAGGTSTDTQYF. The CDR3 DNA reads TGTGCCAGCAGTCCAGGACTAGCGGGGGGAACTAGCACAGATACGCAGTATTTT.